Each of the 27 T cell receptor beta chains below was sequenced from the same sample in a study of blood T cell repertoires in COVID-19. Sequencing was performed with immunoSEQ multiplex PCR; in TCRdb, only in-frame clones are kept and a portion is missing. The sample shows roughly 95,000 clones, approximately 90% of them seen only once. The sequenced material came from peripheral blood. The receptors derive from a woman aged 45-65 years in a cohort sampled during active COVID-19.

The chain couples TRBV19 to TRBJ2-1; 12 bases line up with TRBD2. Germline V gene sequence: CDR1 LNHDA, CDR2 SQIVND (reference sequence). With V trimmed by 9 bases and J by 3 bases, 6 bases remained unmatched. The CDR3 runs 15 residues. CDR3 amino acids: CASRLAGDNYNEQFF. CDR3 DNA: TGTGCCAGCAGACTAGCGGGGGACAACTACAATGAGCAGTTCTTC.

The CDR3 region is CASSELFADTQYF. The CDR3 bases are TGTGCCAGCAGTGAACTGTTTGCAGATACGCAGTATTTT. The chain employs TRBV6-1 and TRBJ2-3; D is unresolved. This CDR3 spans 13 amino acids. With 2 bases removed from V and 4 bases from J, the gap between germline ends came to 7 bases. Germline V CDR1 and CDR2: MNHNS, SASEGT.

This clone has a single count. The chain links TRBV7-8 to TRBJ1-6; D not certain. Germline CDR1 reads SGHVS; CDR2 reads FQNEAQ. The CDR3 is 16 amino acids. The V end lost 5 bases, the J end lost 0 bases, and 11 bases lay between the germline ends. In DNA form, the CDR3 reads TGTGCCAGCAGCCCCCGGGAGAGCTCCTATAATTCACCCCTCCACTTT. Protein sequence: CASSPRESSYNSPLHF.

The chain links TRBV18 to TRBJ2-1, with D maybe TRBD1 (6 bases). The V gene lost 0 bases and the J gene lost 9 bases, with 15 bases spanning the gap. The CDR3 is 15 amino acids. CDR1 KGHSH and CDR2 LQKENI come from the germline V gene. CDR3 sequence reads: CASSPPSAGEFEQFF. As DNA, the CDR3 is TGTGCCAGCTCACCACCATCGGCAGGGGAGTTTGAGCAGTTCTTC.

The chain couples TRBV18 to TRBJ2-2; the D gene is possibly TRBD1 (6 bases). The germline V and J ends were trimmed by 5 bases and 4 bases, with 8 bases remaining between them. This CDR3 contains 13 residues. Germline V lookup: CDR1 KGHSH, CDR2 LQKENI. DNA of the CDR3: TGTGCCAGCTCAAAGACAGGCACCGGGGAGCTGTTTTTT. Protein product: CASSKTGTGELFF. Full variable domain (remainder filled in from reference TRBV18 and TRBJ2-2): NAGVMQNPRHLVRRRGQEARLRCSPMKGHSHVYWYRQLPEEGLKFMVYLQKENIIDESGMPKERFSAEFPKEGPSILRIQQVVRGDSAAYFCASSKTGTGELFFGEGSRLTVL.

The chain combines TRBV5-3 with TRBJ1-2; 7 bases fit TRBD1. TRBV5-3 is an ORF, and what it does is uncertain. J lost 7 bases, V lost 2 bases, and 14 bases had no gene match. The CDR3 sequence is 16 residues long. CDR3 nucleotides: TGTGCCAGAAGCTTCAAAAAGACAGGGCTAAGGCCTGGCTACACCTTC. Residues: CARSFKKTGLRPGYTF.

The chain joins TRBV11-2 to TRBJ1-2; 7 positions agree with TRBD1. J was trimmed by 8 bases and V by 5 bases; bases with no gene match: 8. Germline V gene lookup returns CDR1 SGHAT and CDR2 FQNNGV. CDR3 length: 13 amino acids. In nucleotides, the CDR3 is TGTGCCAGCAGCACAGGGGATCAAGGAGGCTACACCTTC. It translates to CASSTGDQGGYTF.

The V gene is TRBV11-2, the J gene TRBJ2-5, with a tentative D call TRBD1 (6 bases). CDR1 is SGHAT and CDR2 is FQNNGV in the germline V gene. Trimming removed 3 bases at V and 5 bases at J, with 16 bases between. The CDR3 runs to 15 residues. CDR3 loop: CASSFGLGDRETQYF. DNA of the CDR3: TGTGCCAGCAGCTTTGGACTGGGCGACAGGGAGACCCAGTACTTC.

CDR3 protein: CASGLATSGGTDTQYF. CDR3 DNA sequence: TGTGCTAGTGGTTTGGCCACTAGCGGGGGCACAGATACGCAGTATTTT. V is TRBV12-5 and J is TRBJ2-3; TRBD2 matches 10 bases. V trimming: 1 base; J trimming: 1 base; junction bases outside the gene matches: 2. Germline V gene lookup returns CDR1 LGHNT and CDR2 FRNRAP. This CDR3 contains 16 residues. Filled out from reference TRBV12-5 and TRBJ2-3, the complete variable domain reads DARVTQTPRHKVTEMGQEVTMRCQPILGHNTVFWYRQTMMQGLELLAYFRNRAPLDDSGMPKDRFSAEMPDATLATLKIQPSEPRDSAVYFCASGLATSGGTDTQYFGPGTRLTVL.

The rearrangement links TRBV3-1 (or the pseudogene TRBV3-2) to TRBJ2-7; 7 positions agree with TRBD1. The CDR3 loop spans 13 amino acids. J gave up 5 bases and V 3 bases, and 4 bases lay outside the gene matches. Germline assignment: CDR1 LGHDT and CDR2 YNNKEL (reference sequence). The CDR3 protein is CASSQAGGNEQYF. The CDR3 DNA is TGTGCCAGCAGCCAGGCAGGGGGTAACGAGCAGTACTTC.

This chain links TRBV2 with TRBJ2-1; 13 bases line up with TRBD2. CDR3 length: 15 residues. With V trimmed by 5 bases and J by 6 bases, 4 bases remained unmatched. CDR1 and CDR2 from the germline V gene are SNHLY and FYNNEI. CDR3 coding DNA: TGTGCCAGCAGTACGCGGACTAGCGGGAGCAATGAGCAGTTCTTC. It yields the protein CASSTRTSGSNEQFF.

Written as DNA, the CDR3 is TGTGCCAGCTCACCACCTGGAGTGAAGAGATATGGCTACACCTTC. Translated: CASSPPGVKRYGYTF. V is TRBV18 and J is TRBJ1-2, with D hard to call. Germline V gives CDR1 KGHSH, CDR2 LQKENI. The V gene lost 0 bases and the J gene lost 5 bases, with 13 bases spanning the gap. The CDR3 length is 15 residues.

J is TRBJ2-1 and V is TRBV7-3, with TRBD2 identical over 7 bases. CDR3 length equals 14 residues. The trim removed 5 bases at V and 3 bases at J, leaving 4 bases unmatched. Germline CDR1 is SGHTA and CDR2 is FQGTGA. The CDR3 DNA follows: TGTGCCAGCAGCCCTACGGGGGGCTACAATGAGCAGTTCTTC. Its protein is CASSPTGGYNEQFF.

The chain joins TRBV11-3 to TRBJ2-2; 9 nucleotides align to TRBD2. Unmatched junction bases numbered 3, after V lost 4 bases and J lost 3 bases. The CDR3 covers 15 residues. Germline V lookup: CDR1 SGHNT, CDR2 YENEEA. The chain's CDR3 is CASSSSGIYTGELFF. The CDR3, as DNA: TGTGCCAGCAGCTCTAGCGGGATCTACACCGGGGAGCTGTTTTTT.

V and J are TRBV18 and TRBJ1-1, with D perhaps TRBD1 (6 bases). With 6 bases removed from V and 1 base from J, the gap between germline ends came to 15 bases. CDR1 KGHSH and CDR2 LQKENI come from the germline V gene. This CDR3 has 15 amino acids. The CDR3: CASSRYQGTNTEAFF. In nucleotides, the CDR3 is TGTGCCAGCTCCCGATATCAGGGGACGAACACTGAAGCTTTCTTT.

The chain is built from TRBV3-1 (or the pseudogene TRBV3-2) and TRBJ2-1; 11 nucleotides agree with TRBD2. The J segment lost 8 bases and the V segment lost 4 bases, leaving 4 bases of the junction unmatched. There are 14 residues in the CDR3. The germline V gene has CDR1 LGHDT and CDR2 YNNKEL (reference sequence). This chain's CDR3 is CASSPSGGSHEQFF. The CDR3, as DNA: TGTGCCAGCAGCCCTAGCGGGGGGTCCCATGAGCAGTTCTTC.

The chain has TRBV12-3 or TRBV12-4 and TRBJ2-1; 12 bases map to TRBD2. This CDR3 is built from 13 residues. Trimming cost V 7 bases and J 7 bases; bases outside gene matches: 2. CDR3 sequence (DNA): TGTGCCAGCACCACTAGCGGGAGGAATGAGCAGTTCTTC. Residues: CASTTSGRNEQFF.

The chain carries TRBV18 and TRBJ2-2; D might be TRBD1 (6 bases). The CDR3 extends over 16 amino acids. Germline CDR1 KGHSH, CDR2 LQKENI. V dropped 0 bases and J dropped 4 bases, with 12 bases sitting between them. CDR3 sequence reads: CASSPPGQEATGELFF. The CDR3 region has the DNA TGTGCCAGCTCACCACCGGGACAAGAAGCCACCGGGGAGCTGTTTTTT.

This sequence joins TRBV11-2 and TRBJ2-1; 9 bases align to TRBD1. The J segment lost 7 bases and the V segment lost 7 bases, leaving 8 bases of the junction unmatched. The V gene's germline CDR1 is SGHAT and CDR2 FQNNGV. The CDR3 runs 14 residues. The CDR3 nucleotides are TGTGCCAGCACCGCCGGGGACAGGGCGAATGAGCAGTTCTTC. Protein sequence: CASTAGDRANEQFF.

The table lists this clone with many counts. The sample contains more than one DNA sequence encoding this CDR3. V and J are TRBV10-2 and TRBJ2-2; D may be TRBD1 (6 bases). The length of the CDR3 is 14 residues. Trimming pared 7 bases from V and 0 bases from J, leaving 9 bases between. The germline CDR1 and CDR2 sequences are WSHSY and SAAADI. The CDR3 region has the DNA TGCGCCAGCAAACGGGACACGAACACCGGGGAGCTGTTTTTT. This gives the protein CASKRDTNTGELFF.

The chain is built from TRBV6-6 and TRBJ1-2; D may be TRBD1 (5 bases). CDR3 size: 12 residues. The V gene's germline CDR1 is MNHNY and CDR2 SVGAGI (reference sequence). The ends were cut back, 7 bases at V and 4 bases at J, with 10 bases in the middle. The CDR3 sequence is CASTGGPYGYTF. CDR3 DNA: TGTGCCAGCACGGGGGGACCCTATGGCTACACCTTC.

On this clone itself: At one of its ends the junction is not consistent with the germline gene, which may arise from a read error. The chain uses TRBV28 and TRBJ1-2; unclear D gene. CDR1 and CDR2 from the germline V gene are MDHEN and SYDVKM. The CDR3 extends over 12 amino acids. In nucleotides, the CDR3 is TGTGCCAGCAGTTCGAAAGTCCACGACTGCTACTTC. Its protein product is CASSSKVHDCYF.

This clone was recorded only once. The CDR3 DNA reads TGTGCCAGCTCACCAGGGTCTAGCGGTGAGCAGTTCTTC. Translated: CASSPGSSGEQFF. The genes are TRBV18 and TRBJ2-1; 7 bases line up with TRBD2. The junction had 4 bases not matched to a gene; V was cut back by 2 bases and J by 9 bases. CDR1 is KGHSH and CDR2 is LQKENI in the germline V gene. This CDR3 contains 13 residues.

The chain is built from TRBV28 and TRBJ1-2; 9 nucleotides agree with TRBD1. The germline V gene has CDR1 MDHEN and CDR2 SYDVKM. The trim removed 7 bases at V and 4 bases at J, leaving 10 bases unmatched. CDR3 length: 15 residues. CDR3 nucleotides: TGTGCCAGCACGTCTCTCGGGACAGGGTCCTATGGCTACACCTTC. This encodes CASTSLGTGSYGYTF.

This sequence joins TRBV11-3 and TRBJ2-1; D might be TRBD1 (6 bases). V was pared by 2 bases and J by 5 bases, with 19 bases between. The germline gives CDR1 SGHNT, CDR2 YENEEA. The CDR3 loop spans 17 amino acids. The CDR3 here is CASSLLSGQNLHNEQFF. The CDR3 coding sequence is TGTGCCAGCAGCTTATTATCAGGACAGAACCTTCACAATGAGCAGTTCTTC. Filled out from reference TRBV11-3 and TRBJ2-1, the complete variable domain reads EAGVVQSPRYKIIEKKQPVAFWCNPISGHNTLYWYLQNLGQGPELLIRYENEEAVDDSQLPKDRFSAERLKGVDSTLKIQPAELGDSAVYLCASSLLSGQNLHNEQFFGPGTRLTVL.

This chain links TRBV27 with TRBJ2-1; TRBD2 might be the D (6 bases). Between the trimmed V and J ends, which lost 1 base and 4 bases, there was a span of 17 bases. CDR1 MNHEY and CDR2 SMNVEV come from the germline V gene (reference sequence). The CDR3 loop spans 17 amino acids. CDR3 sequence: CASSLWGLGEAYNEQFF. CDR3 DNA sequence: TGTGCCAGCAGTTTATGGGGTTTGGGGGAGGCTTACAATGAGCAGTTCTTC.

This chain uses TRBV3-1 (or the pseudogene TRBV3-2) with TRBJ2-2; 11 bases line up with TRBD2. V was clipped by 1 base and J by 4 bases; unmatched bases: 11. The CDR3 is 19 amino acids. The germline CDR1 and CDR2 sequences are LGHDT and YNNKEL (reference sequence). The CDR3 nucleotides are TGTGCCAGCAGCCAAGCAGGGCTAGCGGGGGGCCGAGTCACCGGGGAGCTGTTTTTT. It specifies CASSQAGLAGGRVTGELFF.